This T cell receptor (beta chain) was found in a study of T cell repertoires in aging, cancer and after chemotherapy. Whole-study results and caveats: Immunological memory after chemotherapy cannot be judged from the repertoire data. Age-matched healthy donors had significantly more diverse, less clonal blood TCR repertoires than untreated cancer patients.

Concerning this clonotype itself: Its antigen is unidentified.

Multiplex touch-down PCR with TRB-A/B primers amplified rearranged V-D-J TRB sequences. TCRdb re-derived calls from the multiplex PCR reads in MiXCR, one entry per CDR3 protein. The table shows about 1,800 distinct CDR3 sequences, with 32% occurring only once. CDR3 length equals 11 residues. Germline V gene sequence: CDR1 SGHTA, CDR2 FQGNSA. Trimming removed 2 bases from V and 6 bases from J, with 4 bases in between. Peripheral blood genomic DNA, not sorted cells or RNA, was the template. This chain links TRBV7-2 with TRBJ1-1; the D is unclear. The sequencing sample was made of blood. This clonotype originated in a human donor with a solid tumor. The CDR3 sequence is CASSLTAEAFF. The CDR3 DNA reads TGTGCCAGCAGCTTAACAGCTGAAGCTTTCTTT.